This T cell receptor (beta chain) was recorded in a study of response to subunit inactivated influenza vaccine. TCRdb used MiXCR to reprocess the RT-PCR reads, holding one entry per CDR3 protein. The sample shows 630,000 or so distinct CDR3 sequences, approximately 14% of them seen only once. There are a few counts of this clonotype. The specimen was PBMCs from blood, collected approximately 12 days after vaccination. This clonotype was sampled from a man aged 50 to 59 who received an inactivated influenza vaccine.

This CDR3 reads CASSQVSDAYNSPLHF. The CDR3 bases are TGCGCCAGCAGCCAAGTCAGCGACGCTTATAATTCACCCCTCCACTTT. The rearrangement uses TRBV4-3 and TRBJ1-6; unclear D gene. Germline CDR1 and CDR2: LGHNA and YSLEER. The CDR3 consists of 16 residues. V was pared by 1 base and J by 4 bases, with 11 bases between.